The 10 T cell receptor beta chains listed next were all sequenced from one sample in a study of cytomegalovirus exposure and HLA in healthy donors. A multiplex PCR was run with 60 Vbeta primers and 13 Jbeta primers. Assay: immunoSEQ multiplex PCR; the TCRdb copy retains only in-frame clones and omits some. Among about 140,000 clones listed, around 80% were seen once. Material for sequencing was PBMCs. All receptors come from a male donor in good health and CMV-seropositive.

The CDR3 coding sequence is TGTGCCAGCAGTTTGGACAGCTTGAACACCGGGGAGCTGTTTTTT. It encodes CASSLDSLNTGELFF. J is TRBJ2-2 and V is TRBV28, with TRBD1 as a possible D gene (6 bases). Trimming removed 3 bases from V and 1 base from J, with 9 bases in between. CDR3 length: 15 amino acids. CDR1 MDHEN and CDR2 SYDVKM come from the germline V gene. Drawing the rest from reference TRBV28 and TRBJ2-2, the complete variable domain is DVKVTQSSRYLVKRTGEKVFLECVQDMDHENMFWYRQDPGLGLRLIYFSYDVKMKEKGDIPEGYSVSREKKERFSLILESASTNQTSMYLCASSLDSLNTGELFFGEGSRLTVL.

The genes are TRBV23-1 and TRBJ2-1; D not resolved. TRBV23-1 is noted as an ORF with a role that remains uncertain. This CDR3 region has 15 residues. V was cut by 3 bases and J by 2 bases, with 11 bases left in between. The chain's CDR3 is CASSHARLTYNEQFF. In DNA form, the CDR3 reads TGCGCCAGCAGTCACGCTAGACTCACCTACAATGAGCAGTTCTTC.

The table lists this clone with a few counts. This chain uses TRBV5-1 with TRBJ2-3; the match to TRBD2 covers 8 bases. The trim removed 5 bases at V and 7 bases at J, leaving 9 bases unmatched. Looked up from germline, CDR1 is SGHRS and CDR2 is YFSETQ. The CDR3 covers 14 residues. CDR3 loop: CASRTAGGRHTQYF. The CDR3 DNA is TGCGCCAGCAGGACTGCGGGGGGCCGCCATACGCAGTATTTT.

The gene calls are TRBV6-1 and TRBJ2-5; a weak D match, TRBD2 (6 bases). The CDR3 totals 14 residues. The V gene's germline CDR1 is MNHNS and CDR2 SASEGT. V shed 5 bases and J shed 5 bases, with 15 bases lying between them. As DNA, the CDR3 is TGTGCCAGCAGTCCACGGGGGACCCAGGAGACCCAGTACTTC. Amino acids: CASSPRGTQETQYF.

Worth noting for this clone: This sample includes further DNA sequences coding for the same CDR3. The V and J genes are TRBV9 and TRBJ2-3, with 7 nucleotides matching TRBD2. This CDR3 is built from 15 residues. Trimming removed 3 bases from V and 5 bases from J; junction bases left unmatched: 9. CDR1 SGDLS and CDR2 YYNGEE come from the germline V gene. In nucleotides, the CDR3 is TGTGCCAGCAGCGCTAGTGGGAGGGCCAAAGATACGCAGTATTTT. Residues: CASSASGRAKDTQYF.

The chain couples TRBV2 to TRBJ1-5, with TRBD1 identical over 8 bases. The CDR3 is made up of 16 amino acids. The germline V gene encodes CDR1 SNHLY and CDR2 FYNNEI. V was clipped by 5 bases and J by 5 bases; unmatched bases: 11. The CDR3 loop reads CASSSTEDRAYQPQHF. In DNA form, the CDR3 reads TGTGCCAGCAGTTCTACAGAGGACAGGGCGTATCAGCCCCAGCATTTT.

The V call is TRBV5-6, the J call TRBJ2-1, with TRBD2 matching 8 bases. The CDR3 contains 16 residues. The junction had 2 bases not matched to a gene; V was cut back by 0 bases and J by 0 bases. Germline V CDR1 and CDR2: SGHDT, YYEEEE. DNA of the CDR3: TGTGCCAGCAGCTTGGCCAGCGGGGGCTCCTACAATGAGCAGTTCTTC. Translation: CASSLASGGSYNEQFF.

This rearrangement joins TRBV5-1 to TRBJ2-2; 7 bases are shared with TRBD1. This CDR3 comprises 15 residues. Germline V CDR1 and CDR2: SGHRS, YFSETQ. Trimming cost V 1 base and J 4 bases; bases outside gene matches: 4. The CDR3 region is CASSLPTGSTGELFF. CDR3 bases: TGCGCCAGCAGCTTGCCGACAGGGTCCACCGGGGAGCTGTTTTTT.

The chain links TRBV30 to TRBJ2-5; maybe TRBD1 (6 bases). Germline CDR1 reads GTSNPN; CDR2 reads SVGIG (reference sequence). V was cut by 4 bases and J by 1 base, with 16 bases left in between. The CDR3 has 15 residues. The CDR3 nucleotides are TGTGCCTGGACAGGAGTTAGGACAGTCCAAGAGACCCAGTACTTC. Its translation is CAWTGVRTVQETQYF.

The chain carries TRBV11-1 and TRBJ2-3; D uncertain. Germline V gene data show CDR1 as SGHAT and CDR2 as FQDESV (reference sequence). The V end lost 0 bases, the J end lost 5 bases, and 6 bases lay between the germline ends. The CDR3 covers 13 residues. DNA for the CDR3: TGTGCCAGCAGCTTAGCCATAGAAGATACGCAGTATTTT. Amino acid sequence: CASSLAIEDTQYF. Drawing the rest from reference TRBV11-1 and TRBJ2-3, the complete variable domain is EAEVAQSPRYKITEKSQAVAFWCDPISGHATLYWYRQILGQGPELLVQFQDESVVDDSQLPKDRFSAERLKGVDSTLKIQPAELGDSAMYLCASSLAIEDTQYFGPGTRLTVL.